These 5 T cell receptor beta chains were sequenced from one sample in a study of response to subunit inactivated influenza vaccine. MiXCR, applied by TCRdb to the RT-PCR reads, yields one record per CDR3 protein. The sample contains about 500,000 distinct CDR3 sequences, about 17% of which appear only once. The material sequenced was CD4+ T cells sorted from PBMCs, taken roughly 24 months after vaccination. These receptors were taken from a man between 50 and 69 years old who received an inactivated influenza vaccine.

The CDR3 DNA is TGCAGTGCGAAGGACGAGGGTTGGGGCTCCTACGAGCAGTACTTC. Amino acids: CSAKDEGWGSYEQYF. The chain joins TRBV20-1 to TRBJ2-7; possibly TRBD2 for D (5 bases). This CDR3 is 15 amino acids long. The V gene's germline CDR1 is DFQATT and CDR2 SNEGSKA (reference sequence). The V end was cut by 6 bases, the J end by 0 bases, with 18 bases between.

The chain uses TRBV7-2 and TRBJ2-5; 11 positions agree with TRBD2. The CDR3 runs 15 residues. Germline-derived CDR1 and CDR2 are SGHTA and FQGNSA. Germline trimming cut 3 bases from V and 1 base from J; bases unmatched to any gene: 1. This CDR3 reads CASSFSGRGQETQYF. CDR3 nucleotides: TGTGCCAGCAGCTTTAGCGGGAGGGGCCAAGAGACCCAGTACTTC.

This clonotype was counted a few times. V gene TRBV28 combines with J gene TRBJ2-4, with D perhaps given as TRBD1 or TRBD2 (5 bases each). Trimming pared 4 bases from V and 0 bases from J, leaving 22 bases between. Germline V gene sequence: CDR1 MDHEN, CDR2 SYDVKM. The CDR3 contains 19 residues. The CDR3 DNA follows: TGTGCCAGCAGTTCTGATCGGGACCGAAGACAACTAGCCAAAAACATTCAGTACTTC. Encoded protein: CASSSDRDRRQLAKNIQYF.

A few counts support this clonotype. The V call is TRBV12-3 or TRBV12-4, the J call TRBJ2-7; 12 bases agree with TRBD2. The CDR3 is 16 residues long. After removal of 5 bases from V and 3 bases from J, the junction contained 8 bases not matched to a gene. The CDR3 here is CASSPPGLAGRYEQYF. The CDR3 DNA sequence: TGTGCCAGCAGTCCCCCGGGACTAGCGGGCCGCTACGAGCAGTACTTC.

V and J are TRBV4-3 and TRBJ1-3, with D unresolved. Trimming stripped 0 bases from V and 2 bases from J, with 8 bases between. The CDR3 spans 15 residues. CDR1 and CDR2 from the germline V gene are LGHNA and YSLEER. CDR3 bases: TGCGCCAGCAGCCAAGATCAATGGACTGGAAACACCATATATTTT. Translation: CASSQDQWTGNTIYF.